This TCR beta chain was retrieved from a study of cytomegalovirus exposure and HLA in healthy donors. Study-wide background: An analysis done earlier identified 90 million to 120 million unique TCR beta sequences from approximately 180 million T cells. Study results and caveats: Apparent HLA restriction characterized most CMV-associated TCR beta chains in a later analysis.

The PCR used 60 Vbeta and 13 Jbeta primers. Sequenced by immunoSEQ multiplex PCR; TCRdb stores in-frame clones only, minus some. The data contain some 150,000 clones, 65% to 85% of them singletons. On this clone: What it binds is not known.

V was clipped by 3 bases and J by 8 bases; unmatched bases: 10. The CDR3 is 15 amino acids. The germline gives CDR1 SGHRS, CDR2 YFSETQ. The sequence was obtained from a woman aged 50 to 60 in good health and CMV-seropositive. The genes are TRBV5-1 and TRBJ1-4; 7 bases agree with TRBD1. The sequencing sample was made of PBMCs. CDR3 region: CASSSPAPTGEKLFF. Written as DNA, the CDR3 is TGCGCCAGCAGCTCGCCCGCCCCGACAGGGGAAAAACTGTTTTTT.